The clone carrying this T cell receptor (beta chain) has just one count. This sample is drawn from a study of blood T cell dynamics during melanoma immunotherapy. Study information: Metastatic melanoma patients received first-line pembrolizumab or nivolumab plus ipilimumab.

A fixed DNA input of about 320 ng was used per bulk PBMC sample. The table came from immunoSEQ multiplex PCR; TCRdb's copy has only in-frame clones and leaves some out. The sample lists fewer than 16,000 clones; more than 75% were seen once. Noted time point: pre-treatment baseline. V shed 5 bases and J shed 4 bases, with 8 bases lying between them. The CDR3 runs to 12 residues. CDR1 and CDR2 from the germline V gene are MDHEN and SYDVKM. This receptor was identified in a human donor with melanoma. The source material was blood, sampled from a patient treated with checkpoint blockade. This chain connects TRBV28 to TRBJ1-2; D not resolved. The CDR3 DNA sequence: TGTGCCAGCAGTCTGTGGGGCTATGGCTACACCTTC. Protein product: CASSLWGYGYTF.